The subject of this entry is one TCR beta chain. Its cognate antigen is unknown. Time point indicated: week 47, end of study. Vaccinated patients received 300 ug of mutant IDH1 20-mer peptide per dose, with topical imiquimod. CDR1 and CDR2 from the germline V gene are SEHNR and FQNEAQ (reference sequence). V was shortened by 4 bases and J by 2 bases, with 15 bases between the two germline ends. The CDR3 runs to 15 residues. The data originate from a study of a mutant IDH1 vaccine in newly diagnosed glioma. For the study at large: Patients received vaccination from 4-6 weeks after radiotherapy alone, or with temozolomide cycles.

Study-level findings and limits: Among all patients, vaccine-induced immune responses occurred in over 80%.

Clones were read by immunoSEQ multiplex PCR, and TCRdb kept only the in-frame ones, dropping some. The sample has 50,000 to 65,000 clones; about 65% are singletons. The rearrangement links TRBV7-9 to TRBJ2-7, with a tentative D call TRBD2 (5 bases). Here the sequenced sample was peripheral blood mononuclear cells (PBMCs), taken from a glioma patient whose treatment included an IDH1 peptide vaccine. This TCR came from a middle-aged man with glioma. Some clones in this sample may be carry-over from other donors' samples. In DNA, the CDR3 is TGTGCCAGCAGCTCGACCGCCACCGGGGCCTACGAGCAGTACTTC. It specifies CASSSTATGAYEQYF. Complete variable domain (other parts from reference TRBV7-9 and TRBJ2-7): DTGVSQNPRHKITKRGQNVTFRCDPISEHNRLYWYRQTLGQGPEFLTYFQNEAQLEKSRLLSDRFSAERPKGSFSTLEIQRTEQGDSAMYLCASSSTATGAYEQYFGPGTRLTVT.